These 9 T cell receptor beta chains share one sample of origin, sequenced in a study of identical twins. TCRdb reanalysed the 5' RACE reads using MiXCR and keeps one entry per CDR3 protein. The repertoire holds around 670,000 distinct CDR3 sequences, with roughly 6.2% as singletons. The sequenced sample consisted of naive T cells sorted from blood. The receptors stem from a man aged 18 to 29 in good health.

In this sample, this clonotype turned up many times. This chain joins TRBV12-3 or TRBV12-4 and TRBJ2-7, with D hard to call. The CDR3 has 14 amino acids. Trimming removed 4 bases at V and 9 bases at J, with 19 bases between. Here the CDR3 DNA reads TGTGCCAGCAGTTATAGCCCCTCCCAGGTGGGGCAGTACTTC. It specifies CASSYSPSQVGQYF.

The chain has TRBV7-2 and TRBJ2-2; tentatively, D is TRBD2 (5 bases). The germline V gene has CDR1 SGHTA and CDR2 FQGNSA. The CDR3 contains 13 residues. Trimming removed 5 bases from V and 4 bases from J, with 8 bases in between. CDR3 bases: TGTGCCAGCAGCCCTGCGGGCACCGGGGAGCTGTTTTTT. It yields the protein CASSPAGTGELFF.

There are many counts of this clonotype. This chain connects TRBV4-1 to TRBJ2-3, with TRBD2 matching 9 bases. Per germline, CDR1 MGHRA and CDR2 YSYEKL. The CDR3 is made up of 17 amino acids. V shed 0 bases, J shed 1 base, and the junction held 5 bases outside the gene matches. The CDR3, as DNA: TGCGCCAGCAGCCAAGATCCAGCGGGAGGCCGCACAGATACGCAGTATTTT. Translated, it gives CASSQDPAGGRTDTQYF.

Ten or more counts support this clonotype. The chain couples TRBV4-2 to TRBJ2-2, with a possible D match to TRBD1 (6 bases). Trimming left V 3 bases short and J 4 bases short, with 18 bases between. This CDR3 spans 17 amino acids. The germline V gene encodes CDR1 LGHNA and CDR2 YNFKEQ. CDR3 sequence (DNA): TGTGCCAGCAGCCAGCCCGGGACAACCCTCAGCACCGGGGAGCTGTTTTTT. Translation gives CASSQPGTTLSTGELFF.

This clonotype was counted ten times or more. The chain has TRBV2 and TRBJ2-1, with a tentative D call TRBD2 (6 bases). Germline CDR1 SNHLY, CDR2 FYNNEI. CDR3 length: 13 amino acids. Trimming took off 4 bases at V and 7 bases at J, with 11 bases between the two ends. The CDR3 nucleotides read TGTGCCAGCAGTGTCTACCGGGGGAATGAGCAGTTCTTC. Translating gives CASSVYRGNEQFF.

This clonotype was observed at least ten times. V and J are TRBV5-1 and TRBJ1-3, with 9 positions matching TRBD1. Germline V gene sequence: CDR1 SGHRS, CDR2 YFSETQ. The junction had 4 bases not matched to a gene; V was cut back by 1 base and J by 5 bases. There are 15 residues in the CDR3. CDR3 bases: TGCGCCAGCAGCTTGCAACAGGGGGCTAGAAACACCATATATTTT. Translating gives CASSLQQGARNTIYF.

The table lists this clonotype with many counts. J is TRBJ2-1 and V is TRBV7-2; 9 bases align to TRBD2. The CDR3 is 17 amino acids. Germline values: CDR1 SGHTA, CDR2 FQGNSA. The J segment lost 8 bases and the V segment lost 0 bases, leaving 11 bases of the junction unmatched. Written as DNA, the CDR3 is TGTGCCAGCAGCTTAGCGGTGGGTAGCGGGAGTTTGTATGAGCAGTTCTTC. The encoded protein is CASSLAVGSGSLYEQFF.

This clonotype has only a few counts. This rearrangement joins TRBV5-5 to TRBJ2-7; 11 nucleotides line up with TRBD2. Germline trimming cut 2 bases from V and 0 bases from J; bases unmatched to any gene: 10. The CDR3 contains 18 residues. The germline CDR1 and CDR2 sequences are SGHKS and YYEKEE (reference sequence). CDR3 region: CASSLGLAGGLPSYEQYF. The CDR3 DNA reads TGTGCCAGCAGCTTAGGACTAGCGGGTGGACTACCCTCCTACGAGCAGTACTTC. The whole variable domain, filled in from reference TRBV5-5 and TRBJ2-7, reads DAGVTQSPTHLIKTRGQQVTLRCSPISGHKSVSWYQQVLGQGPQFIFQYYEKEERGRGNFPDRFSARQFPNYSSELNVNALLLGDSALYLCASSLGLAGGLPSYEQYFGPGTRLTVT.

This clonotype was counted a few times. V is TRBV24-1 and J is TRBJ2-1; weak D call: TRBD1 (6 bases). Germline V gene sequence: CDR1 KGHDR, CDR2 SFDVKD. Deletions cut 2 bases from V and 9 bases from J, with 13 bases between. The CDR3 has 14 amino acids. The CDR3 DNA reads as TGTGCCACCAGTGATTGGAGCAGGGGTCCTGAGCAGTTCTTC. It is translated as CATSDWSRGPEQFF.